This T cell receptor (beta chain) was retrieved from a study of regulatory T cells in long-lasting Graves disease. Study-wide points: Persistent disease exhibited a predilection for TRBV28, TRBJ1-2 and TRBJ2-5.

Construction of TCR beta libraries relied on iRepertoire HTBI primers and on Arm-PCR targeting CDR3 regions. TCRdb processed the multiplex PCR reads anew with MiXCR; each CDR3 protein has one entry. The sample consists of about 470,000 distinct CDR3 sequences, more than 13% of them appearing once. Looked up from germline, CDR1 is DFQATT and CDR2 is SNEGSKA (reference sequence). Between the trimmed V and J ends, which lost 6 bases and 2 bases, there was a span of 17 bases. The CDR3 is 14 residues long. Time point denoted: newly diagnosed GD, antithyroid drugs for less than 3 months. RNA from PBMCs was the source of the TCR library. The patients included were those that came from an endocrinology department in Xi'an, China. In this sample, this clonotype turned up many times. Its antigen is unknown. This sample was shared with a second study, whose subject was T cells in Graves' hyperthyroidism and ophthalmopathy.

The chain joins TRBV20-1 to TRBJ2-7; D might be TRBD1 or TRBD2, each matching 6 bases. The clonotype originates from a woman aged 25 to 39 with Graves disease. Sample: peripheral blood mononuclear cells (PBMCs), taken at new diagnosis, from a patient treated with antithyroid drugs. CDR3 bases: TGCAGTGCCGTCGATTCGAGGGGGGCCTACGAGCAGTACTTC. This translates into CSAVDSRGAYEQYF.